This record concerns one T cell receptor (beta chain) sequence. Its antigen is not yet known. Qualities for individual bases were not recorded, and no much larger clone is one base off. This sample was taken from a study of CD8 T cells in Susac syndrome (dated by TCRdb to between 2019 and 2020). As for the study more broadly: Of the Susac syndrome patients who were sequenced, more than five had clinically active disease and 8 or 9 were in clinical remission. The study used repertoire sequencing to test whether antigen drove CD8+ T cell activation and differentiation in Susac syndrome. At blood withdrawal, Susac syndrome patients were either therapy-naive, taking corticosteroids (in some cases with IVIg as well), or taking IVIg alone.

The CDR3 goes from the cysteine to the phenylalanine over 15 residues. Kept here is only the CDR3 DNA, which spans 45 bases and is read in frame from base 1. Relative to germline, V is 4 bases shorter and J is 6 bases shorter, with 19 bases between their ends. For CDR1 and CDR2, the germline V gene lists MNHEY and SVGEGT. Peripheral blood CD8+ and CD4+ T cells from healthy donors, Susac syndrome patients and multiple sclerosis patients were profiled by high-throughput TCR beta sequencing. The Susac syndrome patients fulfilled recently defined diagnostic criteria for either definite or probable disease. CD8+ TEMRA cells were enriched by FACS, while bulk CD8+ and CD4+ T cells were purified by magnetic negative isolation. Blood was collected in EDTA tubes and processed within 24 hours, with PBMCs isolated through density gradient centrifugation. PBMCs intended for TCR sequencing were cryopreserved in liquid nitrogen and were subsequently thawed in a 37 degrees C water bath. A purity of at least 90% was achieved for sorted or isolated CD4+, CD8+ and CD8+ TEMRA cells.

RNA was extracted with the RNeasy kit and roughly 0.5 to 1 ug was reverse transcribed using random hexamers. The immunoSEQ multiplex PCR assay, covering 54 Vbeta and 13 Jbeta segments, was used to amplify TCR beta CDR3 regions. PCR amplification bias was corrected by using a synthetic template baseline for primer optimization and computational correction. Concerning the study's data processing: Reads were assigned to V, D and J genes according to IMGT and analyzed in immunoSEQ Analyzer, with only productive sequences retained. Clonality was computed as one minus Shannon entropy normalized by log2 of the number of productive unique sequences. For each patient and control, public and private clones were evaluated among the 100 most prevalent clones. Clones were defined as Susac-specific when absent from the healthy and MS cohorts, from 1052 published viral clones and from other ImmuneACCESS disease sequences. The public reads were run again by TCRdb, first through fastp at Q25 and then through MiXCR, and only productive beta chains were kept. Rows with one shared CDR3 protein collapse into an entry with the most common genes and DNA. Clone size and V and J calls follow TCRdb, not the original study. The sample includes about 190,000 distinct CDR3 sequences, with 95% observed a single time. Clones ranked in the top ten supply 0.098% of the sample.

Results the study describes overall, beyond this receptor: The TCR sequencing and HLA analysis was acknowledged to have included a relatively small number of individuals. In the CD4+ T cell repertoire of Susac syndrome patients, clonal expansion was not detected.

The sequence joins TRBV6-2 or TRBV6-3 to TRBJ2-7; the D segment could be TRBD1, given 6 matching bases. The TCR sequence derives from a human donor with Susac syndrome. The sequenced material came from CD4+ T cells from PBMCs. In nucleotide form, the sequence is TGTGCCAGCAGTTGGTCACCTACAGGGTCCCGCGAGCAGTACTTC. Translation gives CASSWSPTGSREQYF.